This T cell receptor (beta chain) was captured by sequencing in a study of blood T cell repertoires in COVID-19. Study-level information: Acute and convalescent COVID-19 specimens originated in the United States, Italy and Spain. The analysed material was cDNA or gDNA that came from T cells, B-cell-depleted T cells, or PBMCs.

Original processing notes: Amplified reference gene primers provided the basis for estimating nucleated cell counts. The table came from immunoSEQ multiplex PCR; TCRdb's copy has only in-frame clones and leaves some out. For V, J and clone size, that table is used; D and trimming come from the DNA. The table records roughly 88,000 clones, roughly 70% of them present only once. Looked up from germline, CDR1 is MNHEY and CDR2 is SMNVEV (reference sequence). V was trimmed by 2 bases and J by 8 bases, leaving 7 bases between them. The length of the CDR3 is 12 residues. In its sample, this clone was seen once.

The clonotype was recovered from a woman aged 60-70 years in a cohort sampled during active or convalescent COVID-19. The sequencing input was peripheral blood. The rearrangement links TRBV27 to TRBJ2-1; D uncertain. The chain's CDR3 is CASSLLGYEQFF. For the CDR3, the DNA is TGTGCCAGCAGTTTACTTGGCTATGAGCAGTTCTTC.